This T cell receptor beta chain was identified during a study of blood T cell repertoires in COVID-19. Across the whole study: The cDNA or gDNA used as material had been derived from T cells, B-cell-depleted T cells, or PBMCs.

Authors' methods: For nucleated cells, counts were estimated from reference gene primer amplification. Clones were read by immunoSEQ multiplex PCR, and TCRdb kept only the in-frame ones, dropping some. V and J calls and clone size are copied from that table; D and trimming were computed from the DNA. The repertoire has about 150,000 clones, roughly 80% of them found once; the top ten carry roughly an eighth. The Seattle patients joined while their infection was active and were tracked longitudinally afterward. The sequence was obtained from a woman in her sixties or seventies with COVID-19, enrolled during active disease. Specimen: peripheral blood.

The DNA for the CDR3 is TGTGCCAGCAGCCAAGCGGCCGGGACAGGGAAAATCTATGGCTACACCTTC. Translating it yields CASSQAAGTGKIYGYTF. This sequence joins TRBV4-2 and TRBJ1-2; 9 bases fit TRBD1. The CDR3 is 17 amino acids. The germline gives CDR1 LGHNA, CDR2 YNFKEQ. The ends lost 1 base at V and 4 bases at J; junction bases unmatched: 10.